This TCR beta chain was identified during a study of regulatory dendritic cells for organ transplantation. The repertoire was sequenced with immunoSEQ multiplex PCR; TCRdb's copy has only in-frame clones and lacks some. This sample carries some 10,000 clones, under 80% of them seen once, and the ten largest clones take approximately 17%. Germline lookup yields CDR1 LGHNA and CDR2 YSLEER. V lost 0 bases to trimming and J lost 0 bases, with 12 bases between them. The CDR3 contains 17 residues. The TCR originated in a human donor in good health. Sequencing input: memory CD8+ T cells from blood. Documented subset: CD45RO+ memory T cells. This rearrangement joins TRBV4-3 to TRBJ1-3; D uncertain. The chain's CDR3 is CASSQDTPGNSGNTIYF. The CDR3 nucleotides are TGCGCCAGCAGCCAAGATACCCCGGGTAACTCTGGAAACACCATATATTTT.